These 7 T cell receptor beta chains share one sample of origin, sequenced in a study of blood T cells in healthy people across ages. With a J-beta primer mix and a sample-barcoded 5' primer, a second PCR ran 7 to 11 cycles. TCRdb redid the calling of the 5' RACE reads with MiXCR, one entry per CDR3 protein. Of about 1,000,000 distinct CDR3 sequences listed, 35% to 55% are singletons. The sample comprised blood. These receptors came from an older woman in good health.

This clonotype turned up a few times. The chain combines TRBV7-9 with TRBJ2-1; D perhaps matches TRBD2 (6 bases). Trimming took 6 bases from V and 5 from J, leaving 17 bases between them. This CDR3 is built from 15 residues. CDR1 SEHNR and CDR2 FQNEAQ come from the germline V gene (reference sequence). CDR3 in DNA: TGTGCCAGCAGTATCCTCTTCGGGAGTAACAATGAGCAGTTCTTC. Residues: CASSILFGSNNEQFF.

As DNA, the CDR3 is TGTGCCAGCAGCCTAGACAGGGAGTTCACAGATACGCAGTATTTT. It specifies CASSLDREFTDTQYF. The V call is TRBV5-4, the J call TRBJ2-3, with TRBD1 matching 7 bases. In germline, CDR1 is SGHNT, CDR2 YYREEE (reference sequence). The V segment lost 4 bases and the J segment 2 bases; nucleotides outside the gene matches: 7. This CDR3 spans 15 amino acids.

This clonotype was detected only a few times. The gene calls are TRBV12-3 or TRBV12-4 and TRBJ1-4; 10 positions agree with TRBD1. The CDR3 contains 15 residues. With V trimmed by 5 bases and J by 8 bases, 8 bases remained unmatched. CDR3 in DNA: TGTGCCAGCAGTCTCCGGGACAGGGGTCGGGAAAAACTGTTTTTT. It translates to CASSLRDRGREKLFF.

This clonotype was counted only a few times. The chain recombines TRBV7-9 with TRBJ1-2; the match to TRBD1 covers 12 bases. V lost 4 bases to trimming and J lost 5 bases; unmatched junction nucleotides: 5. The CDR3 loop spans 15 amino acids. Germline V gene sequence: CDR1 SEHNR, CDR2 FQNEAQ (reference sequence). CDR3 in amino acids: CASSSGQGAQYGYTF. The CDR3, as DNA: TGTGCCAGCAGCTCGGGACAGGGGGCGCAATATGGCTACACCTTC.

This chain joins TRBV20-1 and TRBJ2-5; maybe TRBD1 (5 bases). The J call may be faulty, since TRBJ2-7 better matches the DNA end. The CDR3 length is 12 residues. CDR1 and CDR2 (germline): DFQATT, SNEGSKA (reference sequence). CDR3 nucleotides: TGCAGTGCGAGCACAGGCCCAGGCGAGCAGTACTTC. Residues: CSASTGPGEQYF.

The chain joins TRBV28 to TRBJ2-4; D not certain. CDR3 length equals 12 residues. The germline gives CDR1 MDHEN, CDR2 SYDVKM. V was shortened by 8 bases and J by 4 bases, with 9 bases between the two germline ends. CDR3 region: CASVGEKNIQYF. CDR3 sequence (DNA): TGTGCCAGCGTAGGTGAGAAAAACATTCAGTACTTC.

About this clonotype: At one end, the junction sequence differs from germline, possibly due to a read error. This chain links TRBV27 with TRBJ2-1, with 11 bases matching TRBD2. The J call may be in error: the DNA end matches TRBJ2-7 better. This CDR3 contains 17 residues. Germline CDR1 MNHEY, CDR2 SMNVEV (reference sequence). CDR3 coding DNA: TGTGCCAGCACTTTAGCGGGAGGGCCCGGCTCCTACAATGAGCAGTACTTC. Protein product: CASTLAGGPGSYNEQYF.